Listed here is a single T cell receptor (beta chain). Its target is not known. Trimming cost V 0 bases and J 0 bases, with 12 bases left between them. This CDR3 has 16 amino acids. Germline V gene lookup returns CDR1 SGHDT and CDR2 YYEEEE. It was 5'RACE with constant-segment primers that produced the TCR alpha and TCR beta cDNA libraries, which carried sample barcodes and UMIs. In TCRdb, the 5' RACE reads were re-called with MiXCR into one record per CDR3 protein. The sample contains about 150,000 distinct CDR3 sequences, 14% of which appear only once. These data are taken from a study of T-cell memory formation after mild COVID-19. Study details: Clusters of TCRs were largely donor specific. Study conclusions and caveats: SARS-CoV-2 specificity of second-wave clones peaking day 37 was unconfirmed. The study detected some responding clones in pre-infection memory, suggesting cross-reactive memory joined.

The sequencing sample was made of PBMCs or a T cell subset sorted from them (not recorded which). The V gene is TRBV5-6, the J gene TRBJ2-5, with D possibly matching TRBD2 (5 bases). This sequence originates from an adult woman who had mild COVID-19 (a few samples of this study predate the infection). Cell type and time point are not known. Here the CDR3 reads CASSLGIPGNQETQYF. In nucleotides, the CDR3 is TGTGCCAGCAGCTTGGGGATTCCGGGAAACCAAGAGACCCAGTACTTC.